The clone carrying this T cell receptor (beta chain) has ten or more counts. Its antigen is as yet unknown. The data are from a study of T cells after yellow fever vaccination. General study points: Most primary-vaccination clones recurred post-booster (about 96% CD4, 85% to 90% CD8). There was a small share of clonotypes that showed up in both the CD4 and CD8 compartments.

As TCR cDNA was made by 5'RACE template switching, a universal primer site and UMIs were added. Using its own MiXCR run on the 5' RACE reads, TCRdb lists one record per CDR3 protein. The sample gives some 250,000 distinct CDR3 sequences, roughly 3.5% of which show up once; 15% to 20% is in the top ten. This TCR was recovered from a man aged 18-30 years who received the YFV17D yellow fever vaccine. The sample was PBMCs, taken 15 days after the yellow fever booster vaccination.

In DNA, the CDR3 is TGTGCCAGCAGCTTAACGGGACTAGCGTCGACAGATACGCAGTATTTT. Translated, it gives CASSLTGLASTDTQYF. This chain uses TRBV7-3 with TRBJ2-3; 10 bases line up with TRBD2. Germline CDR1 and CDR2: SGHTA and FQGTGA. The CDR3 runs 16 residues. The trim removed 0 bases at V and 3 bases at J, leaving 3 bases unmatched. The full variable domain, completed using reference TRBV7-3 and TRBJ2-3, is GAGVSQTPSNKVTEKGKYVELRCDPISGHTALYWYRQSLGQGPEFLIYFQGTGAADDSGLPNDRFFAVRPEGSVSTLKIQRTERGDSAVYLCASSLTGLASTDTQYFGPGTRLTVL.